The 5 T cell receptor beta chains below come from one sample, sequenced in a study of T cells after yellow fever vaccination. MiXCR, run by TCRdb on the 5' RACE reads, gives a single entry per CDR3 protein. Of more than 300,000 distinct CDR3 sequences in the sample, around a tenth were seen once. The material was CD4+ T cells sorted from PBMCs, obtained 45 days after the yellow fever booster vaccination. The receptors were gathered from a man aged 18 to 30 who received the YFV17D yellow fever vaccine.

The CDR3 nucleotides are TGTGCCAGCAGTTTATCGGGGGCCCGGAGGGCAACTGAAGCTTTCTTT. Translation gives CASSLSGARRATEAFF. This chain uses TRBV27 with TRBJ1-1; perhaps TRBD1 as D (6 bases). CDR1 and CDR2 (germline): MNHEY, SMNVEV (reference sequence). V lost 0 bases and J 5 bases, leaving 16 bases between the germline ends. The CDR3 has 16 amino acids.

This clonotype has a handful of counts. V and J are TRBV20-1 and TRBJ2-3; tentatively, D is TRBD2 (7 bases). CDR1 DFQATT and CDR2 SNEGSKA come from the germline V gene (reference sequence). V was clipped by 0 bases and J by 10 bases, with 17 bases between them. This CDR3 is built from 14 residues. CDR3 residues: CSARDRGGREAQYF. CDR3 DNA sequence: TGCAGTGCTAGAGACCGAGGGGGACGGGAGGCGCAGTATTTT.

This clonotype was seen only a few times. The chain links TRBV7-2 to TRBJ2-4, with 8 nucleotides matching TRBD1. The trim removed 5 bases at V and 0 bases at J, leaving 9 bases unmatched. The CDR3 runs 17 residues. Germline lookup yields CDR1 SGHTA and CDR2 FQGNSA. The CDR3 spells CASSPRTGFIAKNIQYF. CDR3 DNA sequence: TGTGCCAGCAGCCCACGGACAGGGTTCATAGCCAAAAACATTCAGTACTTC.

Written as DNA, the CDR3 is TGTGCCAGCAGCCAAGATCCCTCGACTAGCGGGACCGGGGAGCTGTTTTTT. Protein: CASSQDPSTSGTGELFF. The rearrangement uses TRBV4-2 and TRBJ2-2; 10 positions match TRBD2. The germline V gene has CDR1 LGHNA and CDR2 YNFKEQ. J lost 5 bases, V lost 0 bases, and 6 bases had no gene match. The CDR3 extends over 17 amino acids.

This clonotype was detected a few times. The chain joins TRBV12-3 or TRBV12-4 to TRBJ2-2; D might be TRBD1 (6 bases). Trimming took off 5 bases at V and 5 bases at J, with 15 bases between the two ends. This CDR3 spans 15 amino acids. The CDR3 sequence is CASSKQGLGTGELFF. CDR3 sequence (DNA): TGTGCCAGCAGTAAACAGGGCCTTGGGACCGGGGAGCTGTTTTTT.